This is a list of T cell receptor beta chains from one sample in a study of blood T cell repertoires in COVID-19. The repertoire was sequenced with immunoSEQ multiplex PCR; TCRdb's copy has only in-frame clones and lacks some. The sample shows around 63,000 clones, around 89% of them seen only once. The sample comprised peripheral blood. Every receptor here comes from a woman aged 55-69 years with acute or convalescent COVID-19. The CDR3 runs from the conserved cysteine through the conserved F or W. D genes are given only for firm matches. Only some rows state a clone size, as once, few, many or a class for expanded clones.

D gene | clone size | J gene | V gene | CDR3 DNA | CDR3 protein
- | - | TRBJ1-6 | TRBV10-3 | TGTGCCATCAGTGAGTCGCAGGGCGCACCCCTCCACTTT | CAISESQGAPLHF
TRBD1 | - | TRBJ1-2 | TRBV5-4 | TGTGCCAGCAGCATACAGGGGGCGCCGGGCTATGGCTACACCTTC | CASSIQGAPGYGYTF
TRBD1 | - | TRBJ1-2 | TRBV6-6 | TGTGCCAGCAGTTCCAGGGACAGCTATAACTATGGCTACACCTTC | CASSSRDSYNYGYTF
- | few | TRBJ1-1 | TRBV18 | TGTGCCAGCTCACCACAGGGGCTGAACACTGAAGCTTTCTTT | CASSPQGLNTEAFF
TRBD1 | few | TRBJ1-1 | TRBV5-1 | TGCGCCAGCAGCAGGGGACAGGGAAACACTGAAGCTTTCTTT | CASSRGQGNTEAFF
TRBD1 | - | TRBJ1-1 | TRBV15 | TGTGCCACCAGCTCTAACTGGGACAGGGGGCTTGAAGCTTTCTTT | CATSSNWDRGLEAFF
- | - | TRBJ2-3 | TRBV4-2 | TGTGCCAGCAGCCAAGAGGCTAGCCAGTTAGATACGCAGTATTTT | CASSQEASQLDTQYF
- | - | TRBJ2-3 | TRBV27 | TGTGCCAGCAGTTTGTGGCAGGGCGTAGATACGCAGTATTTT | CASSLWQGVDTQYF
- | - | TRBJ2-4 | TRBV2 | TGTGCCGGGAAAGGACTGGAAAACATTCAGTACTTC | CAGKGLENIQYF
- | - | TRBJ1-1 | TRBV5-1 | TGCGCCAGCAGCTTTACCCTGACAGGCCTCGGAACTGAAGCTTTCTTT | CASSFTLTGLGTEAFF
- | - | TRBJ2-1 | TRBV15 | TGTGCCACCAGCAGAGATAGCATAGTCTCCTACAATGAGCAGTTCTTC | CATSRDSIVSYNEQFF
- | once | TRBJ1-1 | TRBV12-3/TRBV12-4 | TGTGCCAGCATTAGTACAGGGAACACTGAAGCTTTCTTT | CASISTGNTEAFF
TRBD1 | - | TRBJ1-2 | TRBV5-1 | TGCGCCAGCAGTCGAGGGGGCGAATCGAACTATGGCTACACCTTC | CASSRGGESNYGYTF
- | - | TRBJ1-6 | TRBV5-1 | TGCGCCAGCAGCTTGGGGAGCGGCTATAATTCACCCCTCCACTTT | CASSLGSGYNSPLHF
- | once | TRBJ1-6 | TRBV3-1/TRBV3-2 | TGTGCCAGCAGGACCGGGAAACTAAATTCACCCCTCCACTTT | CASRTGKLNSPLHF
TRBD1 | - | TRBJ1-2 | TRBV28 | TGTGCCAGCAGTGCAGGGGGGAACGGCTACACCTTC | CASSAGGNGYTF
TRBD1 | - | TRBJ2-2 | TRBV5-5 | TGTGCCAGCAGCGGACAGGGTATGAACACCGGGGAGCTGTTTTTT | CASSGQGMNTGELFF